This entry is about one T cell receptor (beta chain). This entry is derived from a study of early T cells in non-severe SARS-CoV-2 infection. About the research overall: Sequencing of unsorted whole blood was done on bulk RNA, leaving chains unpaired.

V lost 0 bases and J lost 0, with 9 bases in between. This CDR3 spans 16 amino acids. Germline CDR1 and CDR2: LNHDA and SQIVND (reference sequence). Each CDR3 protein is one row after TCRdb ran MiXCR on the 5' RACE reads. The table shows roughly 32,000 distinct CDR3 sequences, with under 7.5% occurring only once. Sample: whole blood. V is TRBV19 and J is TRBJ2-1; no clear D. The sequence came from an adult who was a healthcare worker with PCR-confirmed SARS-CoV-2 infection or an uninfected control (not recorded which). The chain's CDR3 is CASSIEATHSYNEQFF. As DNA, the CDR3 is TGTGCCAGTAGTATAGAGGCCACTCACTCCTACAATGAGCAGTTCTTC.